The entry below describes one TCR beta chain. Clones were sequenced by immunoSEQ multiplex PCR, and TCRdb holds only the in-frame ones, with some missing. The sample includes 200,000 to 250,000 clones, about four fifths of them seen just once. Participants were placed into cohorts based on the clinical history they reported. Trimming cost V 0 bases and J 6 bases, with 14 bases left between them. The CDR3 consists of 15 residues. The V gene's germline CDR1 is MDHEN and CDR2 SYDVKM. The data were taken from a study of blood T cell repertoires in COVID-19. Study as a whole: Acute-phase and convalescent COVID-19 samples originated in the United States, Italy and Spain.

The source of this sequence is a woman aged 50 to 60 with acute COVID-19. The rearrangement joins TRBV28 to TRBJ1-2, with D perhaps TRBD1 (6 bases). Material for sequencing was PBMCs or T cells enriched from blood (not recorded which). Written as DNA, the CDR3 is TGTGCCAGCAGTTTATGGACAGGCCTTAATGATGGCTACACCTTC. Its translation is CASSLWTGLNDGYTF.